This entry describes one T cell receptor (beta chain). The record originates from a study of blood T cell repertoires in COVID-19. About the research overall: T cells, B-cell-depleted T cells, or PBMCs supplied cDNA or gDNA.

Trimming took 6 bases from V and 4 from J; bases not matched to a gene: 10. This CDR3 is built from 15 residues. Germline V lookup: CDR1 MGHDK, CDR2 SYGVNS. Original processing notes: Estimates of nucleated cell counts were drawn from the amplification of reference gene primers. Clones were read by immunoSEQ multiplex PCR, and TCRdb kept only the in-frame ones, dropping some. V and J calls and clone size come straight from that table; D and trimming were deduced from the DNA. The sample shows 140,000 or so clones, over 65% of them seen only once. The sample comprised peripheral blood. This clonotype originated in a man aged 45-65 years with acute or convalescent COVID-19. The chain has TRBV25-1 and TRBJ2-7; TRBD1 matches 9 bases. CDR3 in amino acids: CASRTDRGTRYEQYF. CDR3 coding DNA: TGTGCCAGCAGGACCGACAGGGGGACGCGGTACGAGCAGTACTTC.